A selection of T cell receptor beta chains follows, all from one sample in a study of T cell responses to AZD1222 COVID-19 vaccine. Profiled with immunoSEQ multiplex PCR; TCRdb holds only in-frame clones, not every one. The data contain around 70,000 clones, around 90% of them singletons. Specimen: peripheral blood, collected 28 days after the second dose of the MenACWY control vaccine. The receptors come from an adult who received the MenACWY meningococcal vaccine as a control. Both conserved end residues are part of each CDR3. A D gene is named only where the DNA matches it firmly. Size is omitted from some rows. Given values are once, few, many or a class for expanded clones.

CDR3 DNA: TGCGCCAGCAGCCAGGGCAGGGGAAATGAAAAACTGTTTTTT
CDR3 protein: CASSQGRGNEKLFF
J gene: TRBJ1-4
V gene: TRBV4-1
clone size: NA
D gene: NA

CDR3 DNA: TGTGCCAGCAGCTTCTCGAGCCATAGACAGGGTTGGGGCCTCTATGGCTACACCTTC
CDR3 protein: CASSFSSHRQGWGLYGYTF
J gene: TRBJ1-2
V gene: TRBV11-3
clone size: NA
D gene: TRBD1

CDR3 DNA: TGTGCCAGCAGTCGGTGGGGACAGGGAGATTCACCCCTCCACTTT
CDR3 protein: CASSRWGQGDSPLHF
J gene: TRBJ1-6
V gene: TRBV27
clone size: NA
D gene: TRBD1

CDR3 DNA: TGTGCCAGCTTCCGGGACAGGGTCCAGCCCCAGCATTTT
CDR3 protein: CASFRDRVQPQHF
J gene: TRBJ1-5
V gene: TRBV28
clone size: NA
D gene: TRBD1

CDR3 DNA: TGTGCCAGCAGCGGGGGTAGATTTTGGGAGACCCAGTACTTC
CDR3 protein: CASSGGRFWETQYF
J gene: TRBJ2-5
V gene: TRBV7-9
clone size: NA
D gene: NA

CDR3 DNA: TGTGCCAGCAGTCCCCCCGGGGGGCTTCCCCCCTACGAGCAGTACTTC
CDR3 protein: CASSPPGGLPPYEQYF
J gene: TRBJ2-7
V gene: TRBV2
clone size: NA
D gene: NA

CDR3 DNA: TGTGCCAGCGGACAGGGGACCGGGGAGCTGTTTTTT
CDR3 protein: CASGQGTGELFF
J gene: TRBJ2-2
V gene: TRBV28
clone size: NA
D gene: TRBD1

CDR3 DNA: TGTGCCAGTAGCCCCGAGGGGAGGACAGGGCTCGTGAACACTGAAGCTTTCTTT
CDR3 protein: CASSPEGRTGLVNTEAFF
J gene: TRBJ1-1
V gene: TRBV19
clone size: NA
D gene: TRBD1

CDR3 DNA: TGTGCCAGCAGTGAAGGTAACACTGAAGCTTTCTTT
CDR3 protein: CASSEGNTEAFF
J gene: TRBJ1-1
V gene: TRBV28
clone size: NA
D gene: NA

CDR3 DNA: TGCGCCAGCAGCCTCAATTCCGGGACAGGACACTATGGCTACACCTTC
CDR3 protein: CASSLNSGTGHYGYTF
J gene: TRBJ1-2
V gene: TRBV5-1
clone size: once
D gene: TRBD1

CDR3 DNA: NA
CDR3 protein: CASSKSGRFGQGSRYEQYF
J gene: TRBJ2-7
V gene: TRBV21-1
clone size: NA
D gene: NA

CDR3 DNA: TGTGCCAGCAGTGGCCGTTGGGGCGCGGGTGAAAAACTGTTTTTT
CDR3 protein: CASSGRWGAGEKLFF
J gene: TRBJ1-4
V gene: TRBV2
clone size: NA
D gene: NA

CDR3 DNA: TGTGCCAGCAGCCAAATTGGACAGCGAGATTTAAGCTCCTATAATTCACCCCTCCACTTT
CDR3 protein: CASSQIGQRDLSSYNSPLHF
J gene: TRBJ1-6
V gene: TRBV14
clone size: NA
D gene: NA

CDR3 DNA: TGTGCCTGGAGTAACCCCCCTCAGCGGGACGAGCAGTACTTC
CDR3 protein: CAWSNPPQRDEQYF
J gene: TRBJ2-7
V gene: TRBV30
clone size: NA
D gene: NA

CDR3 DNA: TGTGCCAGCAGTTACGATCCTGGCCATCCTTTCTTT
CDR3 protein: CASSYDPGHPFF
J gene: TRBJ1-1
V gene: TRBV6-5
clone size: once
D gene: NA

CDR3 DNA: TGCGCCAGCAGCTTGGGGCCGTCCTCGGGCTATGGCTACACCTTC
CDR3 protein: CASSLGPSSGYGYTF
J gene: TRBJ1-2
V gene: TRBV5-1
clone size: NA
D gene: NA

CDR3 DNA: TGTGCCAGTAGTAACACCGGGGAGCTGTTTTTT
CDR3 protein: CASSNTGELFF
J gene: TRBJ2-2
V gene: TRBV19
clone size: NA
D gene: NA

CDR3 DNA: TGTGCCAGCAGCTTAGTCCCCCGCAACACTGAAGCTTTCTTT
CDR3 protein: CASSLVPRNTEAFF
J gene: TRBJ1-1
V gene: TRBV7-2
clone size: NA
D gene: NA

CDR3 DNA: TGTGCCAGTAGTAGGACCCCCTTGACAGGGACCTACGAGCAGTACTTC
CDR3 protein: CASSRTPLTGTYEQYF
J gene: TRBJ2-7
V gene: TRBV19
clone size: NA
D gene: TRBD1

CDR3 DNA: TGTGCCAGCAGTGACTGGGCGGACTATGGCTACACCTTC
CDR3 protein: CASSDWADYGYTF
J gene: TRBJ1-2
V gene: TRBV6-2/TRBV6-3
clone size: NA
D gene: NA

CDR3 DNA: TGTGCCAGTAACCTTGACAGTCAGCCCCAGCATTTT
CDR3 protein: CASNLDSQPQHF
J gene: TRBJ1-5
V gene: TRBV28
clone size: NA
D gene: NA

CDR3 DNA: TGTGCCAGCAGTCCATCCACTCCGGGCCGAAACACCGGGGAGCTGTTTTTT
CDR3 protein: CASSPSTPGRNTGELFF
J gene: TRBJ2-2
V gene: TRBV28
clone size: NA
D gene: NA

CDR3 DNA: TGTGCCAGCAGTTTGAGCCAGATCGACAATCAGCCCCAGCATTTT
CDR3 protein: CASSLSQIDNQPQHF
J gene: TRBJ1-5
V gene: TRBV28
clone size: NA
D gene: NA

CDR3 DNA: TGTGCCAGCAGTTACCCCCACAGGGAAGGAAACATTCAGTACTTC
CDR3 protein: CASSYPHREGNIQYF
J gene: TRBJ2-4
V gene: TRBV6-2/TRBV6-3
clone size: NA
D gene: NA

CDR3 DNA: TGTGCCAGCAGCCTAGACGGGGGAGGAGGCGAGCAGTACTTC
CDR3 protein: CASSLDGGGGEQYF
J gene: TRBJ2-7
V gene: TRBV7-3
clone size: NA
D gene: NA

CDR3 DNA: TGCAGCGTTGAAGAGTCGCTGCCTTGGGGAGCCAAAAACATTCAGTACTTC
CDR3 protein: CSVEESLPWGAKNIQYF
J gene: TRBJ2-4
V gene: TRBV29-1
clone size: NA
D gene: NA

CDR3 DNA: TGTGCCAGCAGTGTTACAGAGGATCAGCCCCAGCATTTT
CDR3 protein: CASSVTEDQPQHF
J gene: TRBJ1-5
V gene: TRBV2
clone size: NA
D gene: NA

CDR3 DNA: TGTGCCAGCACTCCCGGGAACACTGAAGCTTTCTTT
CDR3 protein: CASTPGNTEAFF
J gene: TRBJ1-1
V gene: TRBV6-4
clone size: NA
D gene: NA

CDR3 DNA: TGTGCCAGCAGCCAACTCTATAGAGGAAACACCATATATTTT
CDR3 protein: CASSQLYRGNTIYF
J gene: TRBJ1-3
V gene: TRBV14
clone size: NA
D gene: NA

CDR3 DNA: TGTGCCAGCAGCCGAGACAGCGCCTATGGCTACACCTTC
CDR3 protein: CASSRDSAYGYTF
J gene: TRBJ1-2
V gene: TRBV7-9
clone size: NA
D gene: NA

CDR3 DNA: TGTGCCAGCAGTTACCCAGGACAGGGTTCCTACGAGCAGTACTTC
CDR3 protein: CASSYPGQGSYEQYF
J gene: TRBJ2-7
V gene: TRBV6-6
clone size: NA
D gene: TRBD1

CDR3 DNA: TGTGCCAGTAGTATCCCCAGGGGTTTAGTTCAGCCCCAGCATTTT
CDR3 protein: CASSIPRGLVQPQHF
J gene: TRBJ1-5
V gene: TRBV19
clone size: NA
D gene: NA

CDR3 DNA: TGTGCCACCAGCAGAGAACTGACGGCACGGGGGTGGGCTTTCTTT
CDR3 protein: CATSRELTARGWAFF
J gene: TRBJ1-1
V gene: TRBV15
clone size: NA
D gene: NA

CDR3 DNA: TGTGCCAGCAGCTCAGGGCTTCCCGGGGAGCTGTTTTTT
CDR3 protein: CASSSGLPGELFF
J gene: TRBJ2-2
V gene: TRBV5-4
clone size: NA
D gene: NA

CDR3 DNA: TGTGCCAGCAGCAGGGGCACAGATACGCAGTATTTT
CDR3 protein: CASSRGTDTQYF
J gene: TRBJ2-3
V gene: TRBV25-1
clone size: NA
D gene: NA

CDR3 DNA: TGTGCCAGCAGTTTACCTTCTGCCGGAGGATTGGGGAGGGAGACCCAGTACTTC
CDR3 protein: CASSLPSAGGLGRETQYF
J gene: TRBJ2-5
V gene: TRBV28
clone size: NA
D gene: NA